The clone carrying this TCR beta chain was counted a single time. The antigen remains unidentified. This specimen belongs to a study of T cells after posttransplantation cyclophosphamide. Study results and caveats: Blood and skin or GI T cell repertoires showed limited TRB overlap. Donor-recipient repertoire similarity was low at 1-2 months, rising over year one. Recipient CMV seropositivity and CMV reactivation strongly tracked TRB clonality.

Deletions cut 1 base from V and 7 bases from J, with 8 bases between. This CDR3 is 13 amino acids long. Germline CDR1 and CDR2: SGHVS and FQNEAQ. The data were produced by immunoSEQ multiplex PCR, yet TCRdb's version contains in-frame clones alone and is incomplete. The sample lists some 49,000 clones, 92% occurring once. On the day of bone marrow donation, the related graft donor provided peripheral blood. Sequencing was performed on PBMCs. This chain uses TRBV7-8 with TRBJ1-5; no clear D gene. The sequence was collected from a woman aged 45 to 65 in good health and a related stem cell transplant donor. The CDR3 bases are TGTGCCAGCAGCTTAGAATCGAGGCAGCCCCAGCATTTT. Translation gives CASSLESRQPQHF.